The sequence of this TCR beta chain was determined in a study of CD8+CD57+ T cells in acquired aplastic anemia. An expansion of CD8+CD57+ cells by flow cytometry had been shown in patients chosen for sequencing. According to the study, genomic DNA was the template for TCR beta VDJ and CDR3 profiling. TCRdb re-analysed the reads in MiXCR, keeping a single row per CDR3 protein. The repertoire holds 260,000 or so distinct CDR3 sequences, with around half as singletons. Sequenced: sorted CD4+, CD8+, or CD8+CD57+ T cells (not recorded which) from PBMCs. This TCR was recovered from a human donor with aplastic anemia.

CDR3 region: CASSSQGRGCGYTF. The CDR3 DNA sequence: TGTGCCAGCAGTTCCCAGGGGCGCGGCTGTGGCTACACCTTC. The chain carries TRBV28 and TRBJ1-2; D may be TRBD1 (6 bases). The germline V gene has CDR1 MDHEN and CDR2 SYDVKM. The CDR3 runs 14 residues. V was cut by 4 bases and J by 7 bases, with 16 bases left in between.